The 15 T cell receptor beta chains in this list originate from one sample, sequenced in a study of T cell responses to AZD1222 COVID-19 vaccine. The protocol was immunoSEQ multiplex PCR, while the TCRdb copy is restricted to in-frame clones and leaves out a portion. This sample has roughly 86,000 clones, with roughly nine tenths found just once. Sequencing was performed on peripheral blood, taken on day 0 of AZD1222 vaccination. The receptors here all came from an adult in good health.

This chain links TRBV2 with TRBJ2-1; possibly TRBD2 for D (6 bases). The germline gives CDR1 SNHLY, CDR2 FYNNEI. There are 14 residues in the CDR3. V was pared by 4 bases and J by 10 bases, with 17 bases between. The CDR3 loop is CASSVGEAVVEQFF. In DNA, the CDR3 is TGTGCCAGCAGTGTTGGGGAGGCAGTGGTAGAGCAGTTCTTC.

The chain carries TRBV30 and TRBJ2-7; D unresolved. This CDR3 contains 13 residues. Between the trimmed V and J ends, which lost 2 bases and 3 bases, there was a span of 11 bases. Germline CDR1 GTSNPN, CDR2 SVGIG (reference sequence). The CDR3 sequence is CAWSNVRNYEQYF. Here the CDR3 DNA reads TGTGCCTGGAGTAACGTCCGGAACTACGAGCAGTACTTC.

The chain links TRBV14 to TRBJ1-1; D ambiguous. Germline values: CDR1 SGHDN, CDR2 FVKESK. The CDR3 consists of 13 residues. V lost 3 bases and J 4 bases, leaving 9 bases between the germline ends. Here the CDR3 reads CASSQGWSTEAFF. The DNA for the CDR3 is TGTGCCAGCAGCCAGGGTTGGAGCACTGAAGCTTTCTTT. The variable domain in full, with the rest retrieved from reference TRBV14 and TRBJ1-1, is EAGVTQFPSHSVIEKGQTVTLRCDPISGHDNLYWYRRVMGKEIKFLLHFVKESKQDESGMPNNRFLAERTGGTYSTLKVQPAELEDSGVYFCASSQGWSTEAFFGQGTRLTVV.

The CDR3 protein is CSVEGQLYGYTF. The CDR3 DNA reads TGCAGCGTGGAGGGACAGCTCTATGGCTACACCTTC. This chain connects TRBV29-1 to TRBJ1-2; 7 bases map to TRBD1. Germline V gene lookup returns CDR1 SQVTM and CDR2 ANQGSEA. Trimming took 6 bases from V and 4 from J; bases not matched to a gene: 5. The CDR3 has 12 amino acids.

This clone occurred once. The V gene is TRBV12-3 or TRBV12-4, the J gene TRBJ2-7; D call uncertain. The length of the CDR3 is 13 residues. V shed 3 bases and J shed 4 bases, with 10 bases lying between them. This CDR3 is CASSFPPRYEQYF. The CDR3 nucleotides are TGTGCCAGCAGTTTCCCCCCAAGGTACGAGCAGTACTTC.

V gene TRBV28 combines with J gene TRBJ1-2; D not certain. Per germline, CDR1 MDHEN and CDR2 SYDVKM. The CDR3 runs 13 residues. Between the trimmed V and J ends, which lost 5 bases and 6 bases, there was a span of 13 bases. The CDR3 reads CASSKSPRHGYTF. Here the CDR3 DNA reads TGTGCCAGCAGTAAATCCCCGCGGCATGGCTACACCTTC.

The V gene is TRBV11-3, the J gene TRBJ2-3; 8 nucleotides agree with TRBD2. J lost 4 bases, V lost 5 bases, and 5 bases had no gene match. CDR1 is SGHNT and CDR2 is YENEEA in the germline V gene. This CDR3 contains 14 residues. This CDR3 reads CASSSGGGADTQYF. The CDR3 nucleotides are TGTGCCAGCAGCAGCGGGGGAGGGGCAGATACGCAGTATTTT.

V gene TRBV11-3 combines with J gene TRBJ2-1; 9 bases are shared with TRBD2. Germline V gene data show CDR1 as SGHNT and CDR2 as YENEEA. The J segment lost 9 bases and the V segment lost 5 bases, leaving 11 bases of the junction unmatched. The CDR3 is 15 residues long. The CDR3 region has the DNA TGTGCCAGCAGCAATAGCGGGAGTGCGCGGAGTGAGCAGTTCTTC. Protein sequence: CASSNSGSARSEQFF.

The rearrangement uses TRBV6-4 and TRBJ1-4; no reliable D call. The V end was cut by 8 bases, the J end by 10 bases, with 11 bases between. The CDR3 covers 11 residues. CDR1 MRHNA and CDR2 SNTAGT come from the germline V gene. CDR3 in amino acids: CASPLTRKLFF. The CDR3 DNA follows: TGTGCCAGCCCCCTCACTCGAAAACTGTTTTTT.

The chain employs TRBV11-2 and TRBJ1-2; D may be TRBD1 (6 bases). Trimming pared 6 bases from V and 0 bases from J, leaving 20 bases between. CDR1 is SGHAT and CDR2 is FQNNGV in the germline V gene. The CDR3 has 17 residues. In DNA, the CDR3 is TGTGCCAGCAGTTCGCTGACAGGTAGAGGAGCTAACTATGGCTACACCTTC. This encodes CASSSLTGRGANYGYTF.

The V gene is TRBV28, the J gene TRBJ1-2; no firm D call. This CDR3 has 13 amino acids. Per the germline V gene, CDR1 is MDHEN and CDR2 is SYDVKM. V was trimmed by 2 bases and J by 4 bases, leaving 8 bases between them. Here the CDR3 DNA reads TGTGCCAGCAGTTTAGGCAGATCCTATGGCTACACCTTC. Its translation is CASSLGRSYGYTF.

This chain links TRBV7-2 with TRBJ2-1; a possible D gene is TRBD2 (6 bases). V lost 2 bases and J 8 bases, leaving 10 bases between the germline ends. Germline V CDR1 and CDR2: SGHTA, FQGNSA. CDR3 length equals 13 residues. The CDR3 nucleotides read TGTGCCAGCAGCTTACGGGAGACCTATGAGCAGTTCTTC. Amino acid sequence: CASSLRETYEQFF. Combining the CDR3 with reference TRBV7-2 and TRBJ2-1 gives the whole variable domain GAGVSQSPSNKVTEKGKDVELRCDPISGHTALYWYRQSLGQGLEFLIYFQGNSAPDKSGLPSDRFSAERTGGSVSTLTIQRTQQEDSAVYLCASSLRETYEQFFGPGTRLTVL.

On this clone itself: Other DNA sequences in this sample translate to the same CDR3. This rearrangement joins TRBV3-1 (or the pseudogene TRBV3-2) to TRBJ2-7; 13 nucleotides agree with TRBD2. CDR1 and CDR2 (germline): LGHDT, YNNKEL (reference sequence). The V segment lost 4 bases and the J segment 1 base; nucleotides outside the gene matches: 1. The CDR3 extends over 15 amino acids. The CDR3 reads CASSPGLAGSYEQYF. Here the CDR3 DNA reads TGTGCCAGCAGCCCGGGACTAGCGGGATCCTACGAGCAGTACTTC.

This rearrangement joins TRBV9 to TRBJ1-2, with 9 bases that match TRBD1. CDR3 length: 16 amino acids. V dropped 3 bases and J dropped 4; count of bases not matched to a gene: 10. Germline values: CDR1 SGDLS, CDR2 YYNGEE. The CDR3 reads CASSARTGVGIYGYTF. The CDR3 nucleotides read TGTGCCAGCAGCGCCCGGACAGGGGTTGGTATCTATGGCTACACCTTC.

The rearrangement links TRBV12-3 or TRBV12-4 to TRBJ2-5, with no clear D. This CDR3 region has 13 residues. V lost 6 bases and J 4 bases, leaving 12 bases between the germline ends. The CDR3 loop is CASSRLVGETQYF. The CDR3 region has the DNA TGTGCCAGCAGCCGCCTTGTCGGAGAGACCCAGTACTTC.